Sequencing of this T cell receptor beta chain was carried out in a study of control samples from healthy donors and cancer patients. Sequenced by immunoSEQ multiplex PCR; TCRdb stores in-frame clones only, minus some. The repertoire holds under 150,000 clones, roughly 94% seen once, with about 3.5% in the top ten. V gave up 3 bases and J gave up 7 bases, with 24 bases separating them. Germline loops: CDR1 SGHTA, CDR2 FQGNSA. CDR3 length: 17 residues. The genes are TRBV7-2 and TRBJ1-2; maybe TRBD1 (5 bases). What was sequenced was blood. The receptor was isolated from a man between 25 and 39 years old in good health. DNA for the CDR3: TGTGCCAGCAGCTTTTTCAGGGCTTTTGCCGATGATAGTGGCTACACCTTC. Translation gives CASSFFRAFADDSGYTF.